This TCR beta chain was obtained from a study of blood T cells in healthy people across ages. Study-level findings and limits: When set beside aged donors, long-lived donors presented more naive CD4+ cells and higher diversity.

The use of a sample-barcoded 5' primer and a J-beta primer mix characterized a second PCR of roughly 6 to 11 cycles. Tags on each cDNA molecule came from a template-switch adaptor with 12 random nucleotides. There were at least 3 million CDR3-containing paired-end reads obtained from each sample. One entry per CDR3 protein results from TCRdb running MiXCR on the 5' RACE reads. The sample shows about 760,000 distinct CDR3 sequences, around 50% of them seen only once. Comments on this clonotype: Its cognate antigen is unknown.

CDR1 and CDR2 (germline): SGDLS, YYNGEE. The CDR3 totals 15 residues. V was clipped by 0 bases and J by 3 bases, with 13 bases between them. The chain uses TRBV9 and TRBJ2-7; no clear D. This TCR came from a man aged 35 to 55 in good health. Source material: blood. CDR3 sequence (DNA): TGTGCCAGCAGCGTAGAAATAGGGATAGTCTACGAGCAGTACTTC. Protein: CASSVEIGIVYEQYF. Looking up the rest from reference TRBV9 and TRBJ2-7 gives the full variable domain: DSGVTQTPKHLITATGQRVTLRCSPRSGDLSVYWYQQSLDQGLQFLIQYYNGEERAKGNILERFSAQQFPDLHSELNLSSLELGDSALYFCASSVEIGIVYEQYFGPGTRLTVT.